This T cell receptor (beta chain) is from a study of regulatory T cells in long-lasting Graves disease. Time point meaning: newly diagnosed GD, antithyroid drugs for less than 3 months. Construction of the TCR library relied on RNA isolated from PBMCs. There are 14 residues in the CDR3. V was shortened by 1 base and J by 4 bases, with 13 bases between the two germline ends. Germline V gene data show CDR1 as SQVTM and CDR2 as ANQGSEA. This clonotype was counted many times. Relying on iRepertoire HTBI primers and Arm-PCR of CDR3 regions, the team built TCR beta libraries. A single record per CDR3 protein comes from TCRdb applying MiXCR to the multiplex PCR reads. This table has fewer than 650,000 distinct CDR3 sequences, roughly 15% appearing once. In addition, the sample was reused for a study of T cells in Graves' hyperthyroidism and ophthalmopathy.

This chain connects TRBV29-1 to TRBJ2-5; no clear D gene. The material sequenced was peripheral blood mononuclear cells (PBMCs), taken at new diagnosis, from a patient treated with antithyroid drugs. The TCR sequence derives from a woman aged 25 to 39 with Graves disease. The CDR3 reads CSVEGWALAETQYF. CDR3 DNA: TGCAGCGTTGAAGGATGGGCTTTGGCAGAGACCCAGTACTTC.